Listed below are T cell receptor beta chains from one sample, sequenced in a study of regulatory T cells in long-lasting Graves disease. TCRdb fed the multiplex PCR reads into MiXCR, producing one record per CDR3 protein. The top ten hold around 11% of the sample, which has 350,000 to 500,000 distinct CDR3 sequences, over 15% seen once. A further study also used this sample, focusing on T cells in Graves' hyperthyroidism and ophthalmopathy.

This sample comprised peripheral blood mononuclear cells (PBMCs), obtained at new diagnosis, from a patient treated with antithyroid drugs. The receptors come from a woman in her twenties or thirties with Graves disease. Each CDR3 is given with its conserved first and last residue. D genes are given only for firm matches. Size tells how often a clone was seen (once, few, many) or the class of an expanded clone, and some rows leave it out.

TRBJ1-5 | . | . | TRBV6-1 | CASTYRRETSNQPQHF | TGTGCCAGCACCTACAGGCGGGAGACGAGCAATCAGCCCCAGCATTTT
TRBJ2-6 | TRBD1 | many | TRBV11-2 | CASSSDRLRANVLTF | TGTGCCAGCAGCTCGGACAGGTTGAGGGCCAACGTCCTGACTTTC
TRBJ2-7 | . | . | TRBV4-3 | CASSLGTQAYEQYF | TGCGCCAGCAGCCTGGGGACTCAGGCCTACGAGCAGTACTTC
TRBJ2-1 | . | many | TRBV11-2 | CASSLVGLAGNEQFF | TGTGCCAGCAGCTTAGTGGGGCTAGCCGGAAATGAGCAGTTCTTC
TRBJ2-1 | . | many | TRBV24-1 | CATSDNSALAHNEQFF | TGTGCCACCAGTGATAATTCGGCCCTAGCCCACAATGAGCAGTTCTTC
TRBJ2-1 | . | many | TRBV3-1 | CASSQVLASLQFF | TGTGCCAGCAGCCAAGTACTAGCCTCCTTGCAGTTCTTC
TRBJ2-5 | . | . | TRBV5-1 | CASSLGGSAVSGETQYF | TGCGCCAGCAGCTTGGGGGGGTCAGCGGTTAGTGGAGAGACCCAGTACTTC
TRBJ1-1 | TRBD1 | many | TRBV12-3/TRBV12-4 | CASKPGQYTEAFF | TGTGCCAGCAAACCGGGACAGTACACTGAAGCTTTCTTT
TRBJ2-7 | TRBD2 | many | TRBV20-1 | CSARKLAGGLNSYEQYF | TGCAGTGCTAGAAAACTAGCGGGAGGTCTAAATTCCTACGAGCAGTACTTC
TRBJ1-5 | . | few | TRBV28 | CASTTEGQGRPQHF | TGTGCCAGCACCACCGAAGGGCAGGGTCGGCCCCAGCATTTT
TRBJ2-3 | . | many | TRBV7-9 | CASSLTSLEADTQYF | TGTGCCAGCAGCTTAACGTCCCTGGAGGCAGATACGCAGTATTTT
TRBJ2-7 | TRBD1 | . | TRBV12-3/TRBV12-4 | CASSMGQGSYEQYF | TGTGCCAGCAGTATGGGACAGGGTTCCTACGAGCAGTACTTC
TRBJ2-2 | TRBD2 | . | TRBV7-3 | CASSISGSDGGELFF | TGTGCCAGCAGCATTAGCGGGAGTGACGGCGGGGAGCTGTTTTTT
TRBJ1-5 | . | many | TRBV28 | CASSSPEPDLQPQHF | TGTGCCAGCAGTTCCCCCGAGCCGGACCTTCAGCCCCAGCATTTT
TRBJ1-1 | . | few | TRBV7-6 | CASSSGGSAFF | TGTGCCAGCAGCTCGGGTGGTTCGGCTTTCTTT
TRBJ2-7 | . | many | TRBV11-2 | CASSFPGRSGMREQYF | TGTGCCAGCAGCTTCCCTGGGAGAAGTGGGATGCGCGAGCAGTACTTC
TRBJ1-1 | TRBD1 | many | TRBV27 | CASNQGAEAFF | TGTGCCAGCAATCAGGGGGCTGAAGCTTTCTTT
TRBJ2-2 | . | many | TRBV18 | CASFRVDAGELFF | TGTGCCAGCTTCAGGGTTGACGCCGGGGAGCTGTTTTTT
TRBJ1-2 | TRBD1 | . | TRBV20-1 | CSAKGDRGTNYGYTF | TGCAGTGCTAAAGGGGACAGGGGGACTAACTATGGCTACACCTTC
TRBJ2-3 | . | many | TRBV10-2 | CASSESTITDTQYF | TGCGCCAGCAGTGAGTCGACAATTACAGATACGCAGTATTTT
TRBJ2-7 | TRBD2 | many | TRBV12-3/TRBV12-4 | CASSLRLAGNYEQYF | TGTGCCAGCAGTTTACGACTAGCGGGGAACTACGAGCAGTACTTC
TRBJ2-5 | . | . | TRBV3-1 | CASSPMGAQETQYF | TGTGCCAGCAGCCCTATGGGGGCCCAAGAGACCCAGTACTTC
TRBJ2-7 | . | many | TRBV28 | CASSLMLTSYEQYF | TGTGCCAGCAGTTTAATGTTAACCTCCTACGAGCAGTACTTC
TRBJ2-7 | TRBD1 | . | TRBV5-1 | CASRPRTGSTYEQYF | TGCGCCAGCAGGCCTAGGACAGGGAGCACGTACGAGCAGTACTTC
TRBJ2-2 | TRBD2 | many | TRBV20-1 | CSAPVLAGSTGELFF | TGCAGTGCTCCCGTGCTAGCGGGATCCACCGGGGAGCTGTTTTTT
TRBJ2-3 | TRBD2 | . | TRBV20-1 | CSARVLAGGLSSGTDTQYF | TGCAGTGCTAGGGTTCTAGCGGGAGGACTCTCAAGTGGGACAGATACGCAGTATTTT
TRBJ2-1 | . | . | TRBV11-2 | CASSPMGSSDNEQFF | TGTGCCAGCAGCCCGATGGGGTCTTCAGACAATGAGCAGTTCTTC
TRBJ2-1 | TRBD2 | many | TRBV2 | CASSLEGREGLDEQFF | TGTGCCAGCAGCTTAGAAGGGCGGGAGGGCCTTGATGAGCAGTTCTTC
TRBJ2-1 | . | many | TRBV19 | CASGRGSEQFF | TGTGCCAGCGGGAGAGGTTCTGAGCAGTTCTTC
TRBJ2-2 | . | . | TRBV2 | CASREALTGAGELFF | TGTGCCAGCAGGGAGGCCTTGACGGGGGCCGGGGAGCTGTTTTTT